The rows below give T cell receptor beta chains drawn from one sample of a study of T cell responses to AZD1222 COVID-19 vaccine. The table came from immunoSEQ multiplex PCR; TCRdb's copy has only in-frame clones and leaves some out. Of approximately 110,000 clones in the sample, about 80% were seen once. This sample comprised peripheral blood, obtained on day 0 of AZD1222 vaccination. Receptors were obtained from an adult in good health. Both conserved end residues are part of each CDR3. D genes are given only for firm matches. Part of the rows lack a size; the others show once, few, many or a class for expanded clones.

size: .; J: TRBJ2-5; V: TRBV29-1; D: TRBD1; DNA: TGCAGCGTCGACAGGGGGCGTGGGGAGACCCAGTACTTC; CDR3: CSVDRGRGETQYF
size: .; J: TRBJ2-5; V: TRBV5-1; D: .; DNA: TGCGCCAGCAGCTTAAACCCCCCGACTCGGACCCAGTACTTC; CDR3: CASSLNPPTRTQYF
size: .; J: TRBJ1-5; V: TRBV5-5; D: .; DNA: TGTGCCAGCAGCTTGGTGGCAGGGGAGAGCAATCAGCCCCAGCATTTT; CDR3: CASSLVAGESNQPQHF
size: .; J: TRBJ1-1; V: TRBV6-5; D: TRBD1; DNA: TGTGCCAGCAGTCGACAGGGCCCTGAAGCTTTCTTT; CDR3: CASSRQGPEAFF
size: .; J: TRBJ2-5; V: TRBV2; D: TRBD1; DNA: TGTGCCAGCAGTCCCCGGGACAGGGAAAAAGAGACCCAGTACTTC; CDR3: CASSPRDREKETQYF
size: .; J: TRBJ2-1; V: TRBV11-2; D: TRBD2; DNA: TGTGCCAGCAATCTAGCGGGTCAGTCCTACAATGAGCAGTTCTTC; CDR3: CASNLAGQSYNEQFF
size: few; J: TRBJ1-5; V: TRBV5-6; D: TRBD1; DNA: TGTGCCAGCAGCTTGGGTGTCGGACAGGGACAGTATCAGCCCCAGCATTTT; CDR3: CASSLGVGQGQYQPQHF
size: once; J: TRBJ2-6; V: TRBV7-9; D: .; DNA: TGTGCCAGCAGCTCCGGACTCGGCTCTGGGGCCAACGTCCTGACTTTC; CDR3: CASSSGLGSGANVLTF
size: .; J: TRBJ2-1; V: TRBV6-5; D: .; DNA: TGTGCCAGCAGTTCCTTCTCAAACTACAATGAGCAGTTCTTC; CDR3: CASSSFSNYNEQFF
size: .; J: TRBJ1-2; V: TRBV19; D: .; DNA: TGTGCCAGTAGCCCTCTCGGCGCTAACTATGGCTACACCTTC; CDR3: CASSPLGANYGYTF
size: .; J: TRBJ2-1; V: TRBV7-2; D: .; DNA: TGTGCCAGCCAACGGGGGCAGTCGAACAATGAGCAGTTCTTC; CDR3: CASQRGQSNNEQFF
size: .; J: TRBJ2-5; V: TRBV6-5; D: .; DNA: TGTGCCAGCAGTTTCTCCATGGGCACGACGGAGACCCAGTACTTC; CDR3: CASSFSMGTTETQYF
size: .; J: TRBJ2-7; V: TRBV6-5; D: TRBD1; DNA: TGTGCCAGCAGTCGGGACAGTTACTACGAGCAGTACTTC; CDR3: CASSRDSYYEQYF
size: .; J: TRBJ2-2; V: TRBV18; D: TRBD1; DNA: TGTGCCAGCTCACCATTGACAGGGCTCACCGGGGAGCTGTTTTTT; CDR3: CASSPLTGLTGELFF
size: .; J: TRBJ1-3; V: TRBV7-8; D: .; DNA: TGTGCCAGCAGTCCCGATTCGTCTGGAAACACCATATATTTT; CDR3: CASSPDSSGNTIYF
size: .; J: TRBJ2-1; V: TRBV7-2; D: TRBD2; DNA: TGTGCCAGCAGCTTAAGGGCTAGCGGAACCTACAATGAGCAGTTCTTC; CDR3: CASSLRASGTYNEQFF